The 27 T cell receptor beta chains presented below share a single source sample, sequenced in a study of vaccination effects on CD4 cells after COVID-19. No antigen has been identified for these receptors. Measured with immunoSEQ multiplex PCR; TCRdb has only the in-frame clones, and not every one. This table holds 20,000 to 25,000 clones, 80% to 90% found once. Viral peptide pools were used in the ViraFEST assay to expand antigen-specific CD4+ T cells, and sequencing came afterward. Following 10 days of culture, CD4+ T cells were isolated. Each participant received a vaccine that was either BNT162b2 or mRNA-1273, given as two doses. The source material was CD4+ T cells from PBMCs cultured with SARS-CoV-2 spike peptides, sampled after COVID-19 vaccination. The receptor source for this set is a human donor who received a COVID-19 vaccine. Some clones in this sample may be carry-over from other donors' samples.

DNA of the CDR3: TGTGCCAGCAGCCAAGGCCGGGGCAGGAGTTGGGAGACCCAGTACTTC. Protein sequence: CASSQGRGRSWETQYF. The rearrangement uses TRBV3-1 (or the pseudogene TRBV3-2) and TRBJ2-5; D assignment may be TRBD1 or TRBD2 (5 bases each). Trimming cost V 1 base and J 5 bases, with 17 bases left between them. Germline CDR1 is LGHDT and CDR2 is YNNKEL (reference sequence). The CDR3 consists of 16 residues.

In its sample, this clone was seen once. The chain links TRBV25-1 to TRBJ2-5; 12 bases line up with TRBD1. CDR1 is MGHDK and CDR2 is SYGVNS in the germline V gene. The CDR3 loop spans 15 amino acids. V dropped 6 bases and J dropped 7; count of bases not matched to a gene: 9. The CDR3 loop is CASSTGTGGAGTQYF. The CDR3 coding sequence is TGTGCCAGCAGCACCGGGACAGGGGGCGCGGGGACCCAGTACTTC.

The chain joins TRBV30 to TRBJ1-6; weak D call: TRBD1 (5 bases). Trimming removed 3 bases from V and 6 bases from J, with 9 bases in between. Germline CDR1 reads GTSNPN; CDR2 reads SVGIG (reference sequence). The CDR3 loop spans 13 amino acids. The CDR3 nucleotides read TGTGCCTGGAGAAGGGACTTTAATTCACCCCTCCACTTT. Translating gives CAWRRDFNSPLHF.

The J gene is TRBJ1-1, the V gene TRBV11-2, with a possible D match to TRBD1 (5 bases). Germline V CDR1 and CDR2: SGHAT, FQNNGV. CDR3 length: 16 amino acids. The ends were cut back, 5 bases at V and 1 base at J, with 17 bases in the middle. CDR3 nucleotide sequence: TGTGCCAGCAGCCTGCCGGGACGGGGGAGGAACACTGAAGCTTTCTTT. This encodes CASSLPGRGRNTEAFF.

This chain links TRBV24-1 with TRBJ2-5, with TRBD1 as a possible D gene (6 bases). The V end lost 3 bases, the J end lost 5 bases, and 12 bases lay between the germline ends. Looked up from germline, CDR1 is KGHDR and CDR2 is SFDVKD. The length of the CDR3 is 14 residues. CDR3 amino acids: CATSDGTSLETQYF. The DNA for the CDR3 is TGTGCCACCAGTGATGGGACATCGTTGGAGACCCAGTACTTC.

This clone was seen more than once but under ten times. The chain couples TRBV3-1 (or the pseudogene TRBV3-2) to TRBJ1-2, with a weak D call TRBD1 (6 bases). Between the trimmed V and J ends, which lost 1 base and 8 bases, there was a span of 14 bases. The CDR3 has 14 amino acids. Germline CDR1 reads LGHDT; CDR2 reads YNNKEL (reference sequence). CDR3 in DNA: TGTGCCAGCAGCCAAGCCGGGGGGGCACAGGGCTACACCTTC. It yields the protein CASSQAGGAQGYTF.

The chain is built from TRBV6-4 and TRBJ1-2, with D unresolved. The CDR3 is made up of 14 amino acids. V lost 0 bases to trimming and J lost 5 bases, with 10 bases between them. CDR1 is MRHNA, CDR2 SNTAGT, per germline. CDR3 amino acids: CASSDSAGRYGYTF. As DNA, the CDR3 is TGTGCCAGCAGTGACTCTGCAGGACGATATGGCTACACCTTC.

The chain carries TRBV5-1 and TRBJ1-6; D remains ambiguous. Trimming took off 0 bases at V and 17 bases at J, with 15 bases between the two ends. CDR3 size: 13 residues. Germline assignment: CDR1 SGHRS and CDR2 YFSETQ. The DNA of the CDR3 is TGCGCCAGCAGCTTGGCCGGTCTGGGAGGCGTCCACTTT. Protein: CASSLAGLGGVHF.

The chain is built from TRBV30 and TRBJ2-3, with TRBD2 matching 9 bases. Germline-derived CDR1 and CDR2 are GTSNPN and SVGIG (reference sequence). The CDR3 loop spans 17 amino acids. V gave up 4 bases and J gave up 0 bases; unmatched junction bases: 11. The CDR3 reads CAWNSKASGASTDTQYF. CDR3 bases: TGTGCCTGGAATTCAAAGGCTAGCGGGGCTAGCACAGATACGCAGTATTTT.

The chain recombines TRBV5-1 with TRBJ1-1; 7 bases are a match to TRBD1. V shed 0 bases, J shed 6 bases, and the junction held 8 bases outside the gene matches. The CDR3 is made up of 15 amino acids. Germline lookup yields CDR1 SGHRS and CDR2 YFSETQ. Here the CDR3 reads CASSLAVQGGPEAFF. The CDR3 DNA is TGCGCCAGCAGCTTGGCGGTTCAAGGGGGCCCTGAAGCTTTCTTT.

This clone was observed once. The chain employs TRBV9 and TRBJ2-1, with 7 bases lining up with TRBD2. V shed 4 bases and J 2 bases; nucleotides not matched to a gene: 6. Germline V lookup: CDR1 SGDLS, CDR2 YYNGEE. This CDR3 contains 15 residues. The CDR3 region is CASSPIGGAYNEQFF. In DNA, the CDR3 is TGTGCCAGCAGCCCCATTGGGGGGGCCTACAATGAGCAGTTCTTC. Variable domain in full (rest from reference TRBV9 and TRBJ2-1): DSGVTQTPKHLITATGQRVTLRCSPRSGDLSVYWYQQSLDQGLQFLIQYYNGEERAKGNILERFSAQQFPDLHSELNLSSLELGDSALYFCASSPIGGAYNEQFFGPGTRLTVL.

J is TRBJ2-6 and V is TRBV4-1; D not resolved. Germline CDR1 is MGHRA and CDR2 is YSYEKL. CDR3 length equals 17 residues. Trimming left V 2 bases short and J 0 bases short, with 11 bases between. CDR3 residues: CASSQTMTSSGANVLTF. DNA for the CDR3: TGCGCCAGCAGCCAAACGATGACCAGCTCTGGGGCCAACGTCCTGACTTTC.

V and J are TRBV4-1 and TRBJ1-6; 11 bases fit TRBD1. The ends lost 1 base at V and 12 bases at J; junction bases unmatched: 5. In germline, CDR1 is MGHRA, CDR2 YSYEKL. The CDR3 is 15 amino acids. CDR3 residues: CASSQAGTGGEPLHF. The CDR3 nucleotides read TGCGCCAGCAGCCAAGCCGGGACAGGGGGGGAACCCCTCCACTTT.

The chain combines TRBV7-2 with TRBJ2-1; 11 bases map to TRBD2. Per the germline V gene, CDR1 is SGHTA and CDR2 is FQGNSA. The CDR3 is 14 amino acids. V shed 10 bases, J shed 2 bases, and the junction held 4 bases outside the gene matches. CDR3 in DNA: TGTGCCAACCTAGCGGGGGGAGCCTACAATGAGCAGTTCTTC. Amino acid sequence: CANLAGGAYNEQFF.

In its sample, this clone was seen a few times. V gene TRBV27 combines with J gene TRBJ1-2, with D possibly TRBD1 on 6 matching bases. CDR3 length: 16 residues. V lost 5 bases to trimming and J lost 7 bases, with 23 bases between them. CDR1 is MNHEY and CDR2 is SMNVEV in the germline V gene (reference sequence). CDR3 protein: CASSNYRDTVRFGYTF. The CDR3 nucleotides read TGTGCCAGCAGTAACTACCGGGACACCGTCAGGTTTGGCTACACCTTC.

The genes are TRBV6-5 and TRBJ1-2; D ambiguous. CDR1 and CDR2 (germline): MNHEY, SVGAGI. V dropped 8 bases and J dropped 8 bases, with 12 bases sitting between them. The CDR3 is made up of 11 amino acids. CDR3 sequence (DNA): TGTGCCAGCGGGAGGGAGTCGGGCTACACCTTC. Encoded protein: CASGRESGYTF.

V usage is TRBV6-1 and J usage is TRBJ1-6, with TRBD1 matching 9 bases. Germline loops: CDR1 MNHNS, CDR2 SASEGT. Losses at the gene ends were 4 bases for V and 4 bases for J; bases not matched to a gene: 5. This CDR3 region has 16 residues. The CDR3 reads CASSARTGVYNSPLHF. As DNA, the CDR3 is TGTGCCAGCAGTGCGCGGACAGGGGTGTATAATTCACCCCTCCACTTT.

V and J are TRBV5-1 and TRBJ1-6; D remains ambiguous. Between the trimmed V and J ends, which lost 0 bases and 0 bases, there was a span of 10 bases. The CDR3 extends over 17 amino acids. Germline CDR1 reads SGHRS; CDR2 reads YFSETQ. The CDR3 spells CASSLAGSSSYNSPLHF. CDR3 in DNA: TGCGCCAGCAGCTTGGCGGGCAGTAGCTCCTATAATTCACCCCTCCACTTT.

This clone rates as medium-sized. The chain is built from TRBV18 and TRBJ1-1; D ambiguous. Germline V gene lookup returns CDR1 KGHSH and CDR2 LQKENI. The CDR3 contains 13 residues. The ends were cut back, 6 bases at V and 7 bases at J, with 15 bases in the middle. The DNA for the CDR3 is TGTGCCAGCTCTAACCGGGAGCCTCTTGAAGCTTTCTTT. It codes for CASSNREPLEAFF.

The rearrangement joins TRBV28 to TRBJ2-1, with 7 bases identical to TRBD1. The trim removed 10 bases at V and 1 base at J, leaving 4 bases unmatched. The germline V gene encodes CDR1 MDHEN and CDR2 SYDVKM. This CDR3 region has 13 residues. CDR3: CATDRESYNEQFF. CDR3 DNA: TGTGCCACCGACAGGGAATCCTACAATGAGCAGTTCTTC.

This clone has only one observation. This chain uses TRBV4-2 with TRBJ1-1, with D unresolved. There are 14 residues in the CDR3. From germline, CDR1 is LGHNA and CDR2 YNFKEQ. V shed 4 bases and J shed 8 bases, with 17 bases lying between them. The CDR3 DNA reads TGTGCCAGCAGCCTTTTATCGACGGCGGCCGAAGCTTTCTTT. Its protein product is CASSLLSTAAEAFF.

This clone was seen only a few times. The chain is built from TRBV2 and TRBJ1-5, with D possibly matching TRBD1 (6 bases). V lost 8 bases and J lost 9, with 14 bases in between. Germline V gives CDR1 SNHLY, CDR2 FYNNEI. The CDR3 is 12 amino acids. CDR3 protein: CASGDNTRPQHF. DNA for the CDR3: TGTGCCAGCGGGGACAATACGAGGCCCCAGCATTTT. Looking up the rest from reference TRBV2 and TRBJ1-5 gives the full variable domain: EPEVTQTPSHQVTQMGQEVILRCVPISNHLYFYWYRQILGQKVEFLVSFYNNEISEKSEIFDDQFSVERPDGSNFTLKIRSTKLEDSAMYFCASGDNTRPQHFGDGTRLSIL.

The CDR3 protein is CASLLLGGTGELFF. CDR3 DNA sequence: TGTGCCAGCCTCCTATTGGGGGGCACCGGGGAGCTGTTTTTT. The chain links TRBV5-6 to TRBJ2-2, with TRBD2 as a possible D gene (6 bases). V was trimmed by 7 bases and J by 4 bases, leaving 14 bases between them. The CDR3 has 14 residues. The germline V gene encodes CDR1 SGHDT and CDR2 YYEEEE. Looking up the rest from reference TRBV5-6 and TRBJ2-2 gives the full variable domain: DAGVTQSPTHLIKTRGQQVTLRCSPKSGHDTVSWYQQALGQGPQFIFQYYEEEERQRGNFPDRFSGHQFPNYSSELNVNALLLGDSALYLCASLLLGGTGELFFGEGSRLTVL.

The chain couples TRBV6-6 to TRBJ2-1, with TRBD1 as a possible D gene (6 bases). The V end lost 6 bases, the J end lost 5 bases, and 20 bases lay between the germline ends. Germline V lookup: CDR1 MNHNY, CDR2 SVGAGI (reference sequence). The CDR3 extends over 16 amino acids. In DNA form, the CDR3 reads TGTGCCAGCAGCCGCTTACAGGGTGGGACGGACAATGAGCAGTTCTTC. Its protein product is CASSRLQGGTDNEQFF.

This sequence joins TRBV7-2 and TRBJ1-2, with 8 bases lining up with TRBD1. Looked up from germline, CDR1 is SGHTA and CDR2 is FQGNSA. The CDR3 spans 15 residues. J gave up 5 bases and V 5 bases, and 10 bases lay outside the gene matches. CDR3 residues: CASSGSGQGSYGYTF. CDR3 coding DNA: TGTGCCAGCAGCGGCTCTGGACAGGGATCTTATGGCTACACCTTC.

The CDR3 spells CASSIDPGFSGNTIYF. For the CDR3, the DNA is TGTGCCAGTAGTATAGACCCGGGATTCTCTGGAAACACCATATATTTT. The chain is built from TRBV19 and TRBJ1-3, with no clear D. V was cut by 0 bases and J by 0 bases, with 9 bases left in between. The CDR3 covers 16 residues. Looked up from germline, CDR1 is LNHDA and CDR2 is SQIVND (reference sequence).

The chain carries TRBV19 and TRBJ1-1, with a possible D match to TRBD1 (5 bases). V gave up 7 bases and J gave up 4 bases, with 16 bases separating them. The CDR3 length is 14 residues. Germline CDR1 LNHDA, CDR2 SQIVND (reference sequence). This CDR3 is CASNLPWGGTEAFF. CDR3 DNA sequence: TGTGCCAGTAACCTCCCGTGGGGGGGCACTGAAGCTTTCTTT.